This TCR beta chain was found in a study of T-cell memory formation after mild COVID-19 (TCRdb year 2021). About the study as a whole: TCR sequence clusters from the two donors were largely donor specific. In two donors, T-cell clones that expanded and contracted after mild COVID-19 were tracked by sequencing TCRalpha and TCRbeta repertoires over time. The cohort was made up of two young adult volunteers, one female and one male, who were previously healthy. Results and caveats for the whole study, not just this receptor: SARS-CoV-2 specificity of the second-wave clones peaking on day 37 was not confirmed. Only two mild cases were covered by the study, and larger cohorts that include severe cases with pre-infection samples were considered necessary. Contracting CD4+ clones appeared mostly in the CM and EM memory subsets, whereas CD8+ clones were enriched in EMRA. Some responding clones were detected in pre-infection memory, suggesting pre-existing cross-reactive memory T cells joined the SARS-CoV-2 response. Clones contracting from day 15 to 85 had balanced CD4/CD8 phenotypes, while a second wave expanding from day 15 to 37 was biased towards CD4+.

This sample was sequenced with an Illumina NovaSeq 6000. Using 5'RACE with constant-segment primers, TCRalpha and TCRbeta cDNA libraries were constructed, with sample barcodes and unique molecular identifiers added in the process. RNA was extracted from every sample with Trizol reagent. Amplification of the libraries took two PCR steps, and the second step added a second sample barcode plus Illumina TruSeq adapters. Libraries were sequenced on an Illumina NovaSeq with 2 x 150 bp paired-end reads. Concerning the study's data processing: Reads were demultiplexed and collapsed into UMI-guided consensus sequences with migec v1.2.7. Using mixcr v2.1.11, the UMI consensuses were aligned to TRA and TRB V and J templates and assembled into clonotypes. Clonotypes were classified as expanded or contracted when called significant by both edgeR and NoisET, with noise models trained on biological replicates. For edgeR calls, a false discovery rate-adjusted p below 0.01 and a log2 fold-change threshold of 1 were applied. As an exploratory analysis of dynamics, max-normalized trajectories of the 1000 most abundant clonotypes were examined with PCA combined with hierarchical clustering. Each responding clone was given a CD4 or CD8 phenotype based on the CD4+ and CD8+ repertoires, which had been sequenced separately. Starting from the raw public reads, TCRdb applied fastp trimming at Q25, assembled clones with MiXCR and retained in-frame beta chains. Each entry merges the rows of one CDR3 protein and shows their most common DNA and genes. What appears here as the V and J calls and clone size reflects TCRdb's work, not the paper's. This sample is represented by some 250,000 distinct CDR3 sequences; under 20% of them were singletons. Together, the top ten hold under 25% of the sample.

Ficoll-Paque density gradient centrifugation was the method used to isolate PBMCs. As to this clonotype: What antigen it recognizes has not been identified. No much larger clonotype is one base removed from it; base qualities were not supplied.

The CDR3, cysteine through phenylalanine, is 18 amino acids long. Left in the record is the CDR3 DNA by itself, 54 bases read in frame from the first base. Per the germline V gene (reference sequence), LNHNV is the CDR1 and YYDKDF is the CDR2. V is cut by 0 bases and J by 0 bases, and the space between the germline ends is 12 bases. This TCR was recovered from a man aged 18 to 30 who had mild COVID-19 (a few samples of this study predate the infection). The sample titles of this study are shuffled in the database, so cell type and time point are left out; the donor was told from shared clones. Sample: PBMCs or a T cell subset sorted from them (not recorded which). In this chain, TRBV15 is recombined with TRBJ1-6; TRBD1 is possibly the D segment (5 matching bases). This receptor has the CDR3 CATSRDGQGGSYNSPLHF. The nucleotide sequence reads TGTGCCACCAGCAGAGATGGGCAGGGTGGCTCCTATAATTCACCCCTCCACTTT.